These T cell receptor beta chains were read from a single sample in a study of early T cells in non-severe SARS-CoV-2 infection. TCRdb re-derived calls from the 5' RACE reads in MiXCR, one entry per CDR3 protein. The table has tens of thousands of distinct CDR3 sequences, around 8.5% seen once. Sequenced material: whole blood. These receptors came from an adult who was a healthcare worker with PCR-confirmed SARS-CoV-2 infection or an uninfected control (not recorded which). The CDR3 runs from the conserved cysteine through the conserved F or W. The D gene is left open where the match is weak. Only part of the rows carry a size: once, few, many, or a class if the clone is expanded.

j_call d_call clone_size v_call cdr3_nt cdr3_aa
TRBJ1-1 - few TRBV6-6 TGTGCCAGCAGCCCAACGACGGCCACTGAAGCTTTCTTT CASSPTTATEAFF
TRBJ2-7 - few TRBV7-2 TGTGCCAGCAGCTTCGGGGCAGGAGTGTACGAGCAGTACTTC CASSFGAGVYEQYF
TRBJ2-5 - few TRBV7-2 TGTGCCAGCAGCCCAGACAGGTCTACTACGCAAGAGACCCAGTACTTC CASSPDRSTTQETQYF
TRBJ1-1 TRBD1 - TRBV5-1 TGCGCCAGCAGCTTGGCGACAGGGACGAACACTGAAGCTTTCTTT CASSLATGTNTEAFF
TRBJ1-1 TRBD1 - TRBV5-6 TGTGCCAGCAGCTTGGCGGTGACAGGGATGAACACTGAAGCTTTCTTT CASSLAVTGMNTEAFF
TRBJ2-3 - many TRBV4-1 TGCGCCAGCAGCCAAGATGTGGAGGCAGATACGCAGTATTTT CASSQDVEADTQYF
TRBJ1-1 - few TRBV12-5 TGTGCTAGTATGGAGGGGGGCACTGAAGCTTTCTTT CASMEGGTEAFF
TRBJ1-6 TRBD1 - TRBV19 TGTGCCAGTAGTGCCGGGACAGGGGGCTCACCCCTCCACTTT CASSAGTGGSPLHF
TRBJ1-1 - many TRBV2 TGTGCCAGCAGTGTCCTGAACACTGAAGCTTTCTTT CASSVLNTEAFF
TRBJ2-2 TRBD2 many TRBV12-5 TGTGCTAGTGGTTTGGGCGGGGGCACCGGGGAGCTGTTTTTT CASGLGGGTGELFF
TRBJ1-1 - few TRBV29-1 TGCAGCGTTGAGTTACAACCGAACACTGAAGCTTTCTTT CSVELQPNTEAFF
TRBJ2-3 TRBD2 - TRBV4-1 TGCGCCAGCAGCCAAGATATGGGACTAGCGGGGGGCGATACGCAGTATTTT CASSQDMGLAGGDTQYF
TRBJ2-5 - - TRBV10-1 TGCGCCAGCTCACCCGGGCTCCTGGGGACCCAGTACTTC CASSPGLLGTQYF
TRBJ1-2 - few TRBV29-1 TGCAGCGCCGCCGACAGCCGCTATGGCTACACCTTC CSAADSRYGYTF
TRBJ2-4 - - TRBV7-8 TGTGCCAGCAGCCAGGTGACAGGTCTCTCGTACTTC CASSQVTGLSYF
TRBJ1-5 TRBD1 few TRBV19 TGTGCCAGTAGTATTCTGGGACAGTCCAATCAGCCCCAGCATTTT CASSILGQSNQPQHF
TRBJ2-1 TRBD2 - TRBV7-6 TGTGCCAGCAGCTTAGCGCTAAGTCCTAGCGGGAACAGATACAATGAGCAGTTCTTC CASSLALSPSGNRYNEQFF
TRBJ2-5 - - TRBV2 TGTGCCAGCAGTGTGGGGGCAGGGGAGACCCAGTACTTC CASSVGAGETQYF
TRBJ2-1 TRBD1 few TRBV4-1 TGCGCCAGCAGCCAATCGGGACAGGGTTACAATGAGCAGTTCTTC CASSQSGQGYNEQFF
TRBJ2-7 - few TRBV13 TGTGCCAGCAGCTTAGGCCTCGGGGGACAACCGAGCCTAGAGCAGTACTTC CASSLGLGGQPSLEQYF
TRBJ2-3 TRBD2 few TRBV11-2 TGTGCCAGCAGACAAACTAGCGGGGGCCCGGATACGCAGTATTTT CASRQTSGGPDTQYF
TRBJ2-1 TRBD1 - TRBV7-9 TGTGCCAGCAGCTTAGGGACAGGGGCGAGGGAGCAGTTCTTC CASSLGTGAREQFF
TRBJ2-4 TRBD1 many TRBV2 TGTGCCAGCAGTTTTGACAGGGCGGGCAAAAACATTCAGTACTTC CASSFDRAGKNIQYF
TRBJ1-1 TRBD1 few TRBV3-1 TGTGCCAGCAGCCAAGTGGGACAGGAAGCTTTCTTT CASSQVGQEAFF
TRBJ2-1 TRBD1 many TRBV2 TGTGCCAGCAGTTTGGACAGGGCATCCTACAATGAGCAGTTCTTC CASSLDRASYNEQFF
TRBJ2-1 - few TRBV12-3/TRBV12-4 TGTGCCAGCAGTCCGGCGGACAATTACAATGAGCAGTTCTTC CASSPADNYNEQFF
TRBJ2-1 - many TRBV29-1 TGCAGCGTTGGATCCCCCCGCTACAATGAGCAGTTCTTC CSVGSPRYNEQFF
TRBJ1-1 - few TRBV29-1 TGCAGCGTTGAAGATCTAGGGGGGACTGAAGCTTTCTTT CSVEDLGGTEAFF
TRBJ1-1 - - TRBV18 TGTGCCAGCTCTCCCGGGCAGAACACTGAAGCTTTCTTT CASSPGQNTEAFF
TRBJ2-3 - - TRBV20-1 TGCAGTGCTGGCGGGGATGGCGATACGCAGTATTTT CSAGGDGDTQYF
TRBJ2-5 - - TRBV12-3/TRBV12-4 TGTGCCAGCAGTCCCCAAAACCAAGAGACCCAGTACTTC CASSPQNQETQYF
TRBJ2-3 - - TRBV5-1 TGCGCCAGCAGCTCAGAAACCGTCACAGATACGCAGTATTTT CASSSETVTDTQYF
TRBJ1-1 - - TRBV10-3 TGTGCCACCCTGGACAATGGGAACACTGAAGCTTTCTTT CATLDNGNTEAFF
TRBJ2-7 - - TRBV11-2 TGTGCCAGCAGCTTAGATCGTGCCTACGAGCAGTACTTC CASSLDRAYEQYF
TRBJ1-2 - few TRBV29-1 TGCAGCGTTCGACCCCGGGGGGCGCTGGAAGATGGCTACACCTTC CSVRPRGALEDGYTF
TRBJ2-6 - - TRBV6-2/TRBV6-3 TGTGCCAGCAGTTGGGCAGGGACGTACTCTGGGGCCAACGTCCTGACTTTC CASSWAGTYSGANVLTF
TRBJ1-1 - few TRBV12-3/TRBV12-4 TGTGCCAGCAGCCTAACCCGACACGAAACTGAAGCTTTCTTT CASSLTRHETEAFF
TRBJ2-1 - - TRBV2 TGTGCCAGCAGTCAACAGGGAAATGAGCAGTTCTTC CASSQQGNEQFF
TRBJ2-3 TRBD2 - TRBV6-2/TRBV6-3 TGTGCCAGCAGTTACACGGGGGGGCCGGGAGATACGCAGTATTTT CASSYTGGPGDTQYF
TRBJ2-7 - - TRBV7-8 TGTGCCAGCAGCTTCGACAGATCCTACGAGCAGTACTTC CASSFDRSYEQYF
TRBJ2-1 TRBD1 few TRBV5-1 TGCGCCAGCAGCCTACAGGGGCTACCTTCCTTC CASSLQGLPSF